The T cell receptor (beta chain) described here comes from a study of post-analysis software for immune sequencing data (dated by TCRdb to between 2015 and 2017). For context, the study as a whole: The recorded disease courses included relapsing-remitting, secondary progressive and progressive-relapsing multiple sclerosis, and some patients had no subtype annotation. The multiple sclerosis patient repertoires were compared with some twelve previously published healthy control repertoires from donors aged about 6 to 26 years. A subset of samples was prepared in parallel using single-end sample barcoding, then pooled and co-amplified after Illumina adapter ligation. Study-wide findings and limitations: Significantly lower normalized Chao1 diversity was found in multiple sclerosis patients than in controls, suggesting substantial peripheral T-cell clonal expansion. When samples were clustered directly using the F measure, samples prepared in the same batch co-clustered strongly, which prompted a batch-effect correction. The control group was slightly older than the multiple sclerosis patient group. Significantly higher frequencies in patients than in controls were found for several TRBV segments, including TRBV5-6, TRBV5-1 and TRBV20-1.

TCR beta repertoires were profiled from peripheral blood of 13 young patients with multiple sclerosis to demonstrate the VDJtools post-analysis software. The multiple sclerosis patients were children and adolescents between roughly 6 and 16 years of age. From the germline V gene, CDR1 is SQVTM and CDR2 is ANQGSEA. V gives up 5 bases and J gives up 0 bases, and the segment between their germline ends measures 10 bases. The CDR3 contains 14 residues, cysteine and phenylalanine counted. Here the CDR3 DNA is all that survives: 42 bases in frame from base 1. The library was made by PCR. Sequenced using an Illumina HiSeq 2500. To reduce PCR and sequencing biases, unique molecular identifiers were built into the TCR beta cDNA libraries. Some 500,000 cDNA molecules were obtained per 1 to 10 million input T cells, so each molecule approximated one T cell. The same protocol used for the earlier healthy control dataset was applied to prepare and sequence the patient libraries. Samples belonging to the same batch were prepared together, multiplexed and sequenced on a shared HiSeq lane. Processing in the source paper ran as follows. Raw barcoded reads were processed with MIGEC, and single-read molecular identifier groups were discarded before consensus assembly and CDR3 extraction. Clonotype tables were post-analysed with VDJtools, and diversity was normalized by down-sampling all datasets to the smallest sample size. Repertoire overlap clustering matched CDR3 amino acid but not nucleotide sequences to correct batch-related cross-sample contamination. TCRdb itself trimmed the public reads at Q25 with fastp, ran MiXCR and retained productive beta chains. Records with the same CDR3 protein are collapsed into one entry carrying the most frequent genes and DNA. The V and J calls and clone size are TCRdb's, not the authors'. The sample includes approximately 400,000 distinct CDR3 sequences, with less than 35% observed a single time. The leading ten clones occupy about an eighth of the sample.

For this clonotype: What this receptor recognizes is not known. No much larger clone exists at a distance of one base, and base qualities are not known.

The material sequenced was blood. The chain is made from TRBV29-1 and TRBJ2-2, with the D gene not clear enough to name. This TCR came from a girl between 5 and 17 years old with multiple sclerosis. The CDR3 protein sequence reads: CSVRVYANTGELFF. The DNA sequence is TGCAGCGTTAGGGTTTACGCGAACACCGGGGAGCTGTTTTTT.